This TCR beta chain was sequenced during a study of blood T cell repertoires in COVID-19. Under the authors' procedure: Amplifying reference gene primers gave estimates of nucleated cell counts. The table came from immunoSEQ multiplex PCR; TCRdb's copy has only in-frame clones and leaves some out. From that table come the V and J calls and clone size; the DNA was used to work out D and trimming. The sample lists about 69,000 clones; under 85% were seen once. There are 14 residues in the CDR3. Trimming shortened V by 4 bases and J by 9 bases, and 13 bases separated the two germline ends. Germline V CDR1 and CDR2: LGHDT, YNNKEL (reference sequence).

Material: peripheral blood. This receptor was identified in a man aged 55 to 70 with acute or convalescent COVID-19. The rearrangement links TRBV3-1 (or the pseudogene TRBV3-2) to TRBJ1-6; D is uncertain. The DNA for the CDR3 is TGTGCCAGCAGCCCCGCGGGTGAGGGTTCACCCCTCCACTTT. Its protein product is CASSPAGEGSPLHF.